This TCR beta chain was obtained from a study of blood T cell repertoires in COVID-19 (dated by TCRdb to 2018 to 2020). In terms of the full investigation: The collaborator samples originated in the United States, Italy and Spain and spanned the acute and convalescent phases of COVID-19. Subjects who had been exposed to COVID-19, were actively infected with it, or had recovered from it provided the deeply sampled blood TCRbeta repertoires that made up the dataset. The samples were drawn from the first 160 participants of the ongoing ImmuneRACE study and from 1,254 subjects provided by 6 global collaborators. A freely available public database, intended as a resource for researchers studying the immune response to SARS-CoV-2, is where the repertoires were released. Where available, HLA class I and class II types were taken from metadata supplied by the sample provider and were not determined by assay-based typing. The prospective study material was composed of cDNA or gDNA derived from T cells, B-cell-depleted T cells, or PBMCs. Nearly every sample came with metadata listing a de-identified subject ID, COVID-19 status, age in years and sex.

The research as a whole found: The quantity of clinical and demographic metadata differed by source and by participant and was supplied without curation.

TCRbeta CDR3 regions were amplified from genomic DNA using the immunoSEQ Assay, a bias-controlled multiplex PCR. Under the source paper's analysis protocol: The number of nucleated cells in each sample was estimated from the amplification of reference gene primers within the assay. Sequence reads were collapsed and filtered to measure the absolute abundance of every unique TCRbeta CDR3 rearrangement. For each sample, productive Simpson clonality was calculated by taking the square root of Simpson's diversity index across productive rearrangements. The table comes from immuneACCESS by way of TCRdb, which keeps in-frame sequences with V and J called. Part of the clones is missing from these tables; in studies checked, under half for an unresolved V gene and the rest for unknown reasons. V and J calls and clone size are as listed in that table; D and trimming were resolved from the DNA. Recorded for this sample are approximately 130,000 clones; 75% to 90% of them occurred a single time. The leading ten clones occupy around 4.1% of the sample.

V loses 6 bases of germline sequence and J loses 1 base, and the interval between the two ends is 7 bases. Spanning cysteine to phenylalanine, the CDR3 consists of 12 amino acids. Of the read, only the CDR3 DNA is kept; its 36 bases are in frame from base 1. Per the germline V gene (reference sequence), SGHNT is the CDR1 and YYREEE is the CDR2. With respect to this clone: Its antigen is still unknown. No base quality information exists; no much larger clone differs at one position.

Whole blood was collected in K2EDTA tubes by collaborating institutions according to the institutions' own protocols. Collaborator samples were shipped for TCRbeta analysis as frozen whole blood, isolated PBMCs, or DNA extracted from either sample type. The sample was peripheral blood. The sequence came from a human donor in a cohort sampled during active COVID-19. Recombination linked TRBV5-4 to TRBJ1-1, with the D gene not confidently named. The DNA sequence reads TGTGCCAGCAAAGGGAGGAACACTGAAGCTTTCTTT. This is translated as CASKGRNTEAFF.